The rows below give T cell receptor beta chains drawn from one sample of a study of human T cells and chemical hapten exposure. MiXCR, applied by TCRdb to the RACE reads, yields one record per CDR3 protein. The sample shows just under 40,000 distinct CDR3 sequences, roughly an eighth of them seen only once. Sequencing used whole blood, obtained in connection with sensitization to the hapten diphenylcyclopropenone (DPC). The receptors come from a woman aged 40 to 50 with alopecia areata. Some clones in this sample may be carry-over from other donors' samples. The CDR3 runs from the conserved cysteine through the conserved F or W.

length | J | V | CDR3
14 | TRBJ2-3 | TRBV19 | CASSVTSGTDTQYF
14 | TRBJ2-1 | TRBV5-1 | CASSLAGQYNEQFF
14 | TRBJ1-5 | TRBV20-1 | CSAEDRGRELPQHF
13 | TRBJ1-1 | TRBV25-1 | CASRVTFEGEAFF
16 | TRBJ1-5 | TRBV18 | CASSPDAGDGNQPQHF
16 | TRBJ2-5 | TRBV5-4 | CASSLGLAGRGETQYF
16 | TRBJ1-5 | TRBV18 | CASSAEDGISNQPQHF
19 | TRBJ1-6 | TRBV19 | CASRGGALGTFLPNSPLHF
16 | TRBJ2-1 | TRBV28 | CASSGPTGASYNEQFF
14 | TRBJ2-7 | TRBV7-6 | CASSLNDNYYEQYF
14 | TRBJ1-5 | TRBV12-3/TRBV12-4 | CASSGGERNQPQHF